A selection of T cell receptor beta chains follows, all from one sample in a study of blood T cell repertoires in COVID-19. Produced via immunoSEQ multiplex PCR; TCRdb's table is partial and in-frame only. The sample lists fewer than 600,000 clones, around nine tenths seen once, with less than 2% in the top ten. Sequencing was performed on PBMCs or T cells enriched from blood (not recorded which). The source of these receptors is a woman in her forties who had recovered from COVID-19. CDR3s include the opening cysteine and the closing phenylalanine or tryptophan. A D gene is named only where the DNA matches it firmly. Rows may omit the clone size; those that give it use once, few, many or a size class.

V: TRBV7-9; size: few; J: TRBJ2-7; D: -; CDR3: CASSLLQGAGEQYF; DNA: TGTGCCAGCAGCTTATTACAGGGTGCCGGCGAGCAGTACTTC
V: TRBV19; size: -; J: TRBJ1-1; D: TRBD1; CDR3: CASSPGQGNTEAFF; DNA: TGTGCCAGTAGTCCGGGACAGGGGAACACTGAAGCTTTCTTT
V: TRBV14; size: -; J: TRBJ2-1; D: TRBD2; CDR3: CASSPRVMASGYNEQFF; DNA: TGTGCCAGCAGCCCAAGAGTTATGGCTAGCGGATACAATGAGCAGTTCTTC
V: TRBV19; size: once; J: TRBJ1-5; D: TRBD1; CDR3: CASRGTGVFRNQPQHF; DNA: TGTGCCAGCAGGGGGACAGGCGTTTTTCGCAATCAGCCCCAGCATTTT
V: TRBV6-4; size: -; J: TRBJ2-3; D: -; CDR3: CASSDSGGGSAQYF; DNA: TGTGCCAGCAGTGACTCAGGGGGTGGCTCTGCGCAGTATTTT
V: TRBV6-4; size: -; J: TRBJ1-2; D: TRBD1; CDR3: CASVKPVGQEANYGYTF; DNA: TGTGCCAGCGTCAAACCAGTCGGACAGGAAGCTAACTATGGCTACACCTTC
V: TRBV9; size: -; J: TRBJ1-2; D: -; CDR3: CASSPPQADGLYGYTF; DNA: TGTGCCAGCAGCCCCCCGCAAGCGGACGGGCTCTATGGCTACACCTTC
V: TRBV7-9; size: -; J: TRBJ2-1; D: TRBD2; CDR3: CASSLARLAGNEQFF; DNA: TGTGCCAGCAGCTTAGCCAGGCTAGCGGGCAATGAGCAGTTCTTC
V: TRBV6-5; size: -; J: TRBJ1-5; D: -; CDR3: CASSSTVRDQPQHF; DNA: TGTGCCAGCAGTTCGACGGTCCGGGATCAGCCCCAGCATTTT
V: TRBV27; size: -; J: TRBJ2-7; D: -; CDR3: CASSLATSYEQYF; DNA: TGTGCCAGCAGTTTAGCCACATCCTACGAGCAGTACTTC
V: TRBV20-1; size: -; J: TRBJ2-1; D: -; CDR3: CSASAPSQLAYNEQFF; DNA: TGCAGTGCTAGTGCCCCTTCCCAGCTAGCTTACAATGAGCAGTTCTTC
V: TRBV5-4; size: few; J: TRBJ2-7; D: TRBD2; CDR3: CASSLAGPSYEQYF; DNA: TGTGCCAGCAGCCTAGCGGGGCCCTCCTACGAGCAGTACTTC
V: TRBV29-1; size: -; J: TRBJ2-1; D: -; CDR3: CSVFRDIGEQFF; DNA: TGCAGCGTTTTCCGGGATATCGGTGAGCAGTTCTTC
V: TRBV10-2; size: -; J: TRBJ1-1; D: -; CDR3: CASNGGSATEAFF; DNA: TGCGCCAGTAACGGGGGGTCGGCCACTGAAGCTTTCTTT
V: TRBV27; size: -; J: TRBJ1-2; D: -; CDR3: CASSTPGGSYGYTF; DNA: TGTGCCAGCAGTACCCCGGGGGGAAGCTATGGCTACACCTTC
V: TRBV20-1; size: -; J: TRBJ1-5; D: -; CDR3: CSASRGNQPQHF; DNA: TGCAGTGCTAGTCGAGGGAATCAGCCCCAGCATTTT
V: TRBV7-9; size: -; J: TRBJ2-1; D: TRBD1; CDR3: CASSLAPDRGLRNEQFF; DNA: TGTGCCAGCAGCTTAGCGCCGGACAGGGGGCTAAGGAATGAGCAGTTCTTC
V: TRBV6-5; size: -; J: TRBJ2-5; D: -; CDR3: CASSLLGSMETQYF; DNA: TGTGCCAGCAGCCTTCTAGGTTCTATGGAGACCCAGTACTTC
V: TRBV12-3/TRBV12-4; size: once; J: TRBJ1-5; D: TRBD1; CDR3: CASNAQGYQPQHF; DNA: TGTGCCAGCAATGCACAGGGGTATCAGCCCCAGCATTTT
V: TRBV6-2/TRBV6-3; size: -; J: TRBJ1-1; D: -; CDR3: CASSPLTRGSFGF; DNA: TGTGCCAGCAGTCCCCTGACGCGGGGAAGTTTCGGGTTT